Following are 2 T cell receptor beta chains from one sample sequenced in a study of human T cells and chemical hapten exposure. The time point denotes: patch test 2, 6 weeks after DPC sensitization. Regarding treatment: therapeutic diphenylcyclopropenone sensitization with weekly scalp DPC. TCRdb recomputed calls from the RACE reads with MiXCR, one row per CDR3 protein. This table holds about 89,000 distinct CDR3 sequences, 8% to 13% found once. The sample here was whole blood, taken in connection with sensitization to the hapten diphenylcyclopropenone (DPC). The receptors originated from a man aged 40-49 years with alopecia areata. Some clones in this sample may be carry-over from other donors' samples.

This clonotype was seen a few times. The rearrangement joins TRBV30 to TRBJ1-1, with 7 positions matching TRBD1. In germline, CDR1 is GTSNPN, CDR2 SVGIG (reference sequence). The CDR3 is made up of 14 amino acids. V trimming: 5 bases; J trimming: 7 bases; junction bases outside the gene matches: 13. The CDR3: CAWGPDRRGLEAFF. CDR3 coding DNA: TGTGCCTGGGGCCCGGACAGGCGGGGGCTTGAAGCTTTCTTT.

V usage is TRBV6-5 and J usage is TRBJ1-2, with TRBD1 matching over 7 bases. Germline CDR1 reads MNHEY; CDR2 reads SVGAGI. V lost 6 bases, J lost 7 bases, and 14 bases stayed unmatched. This CDR3 is built from 15 residues. The CDR3, as DNA: TGTGCCAGCAGCCGGGGCGGGGCAGGGGGATTTGGCTACACCTTC. Its protein product is CASSRGGAGGFGYTF.